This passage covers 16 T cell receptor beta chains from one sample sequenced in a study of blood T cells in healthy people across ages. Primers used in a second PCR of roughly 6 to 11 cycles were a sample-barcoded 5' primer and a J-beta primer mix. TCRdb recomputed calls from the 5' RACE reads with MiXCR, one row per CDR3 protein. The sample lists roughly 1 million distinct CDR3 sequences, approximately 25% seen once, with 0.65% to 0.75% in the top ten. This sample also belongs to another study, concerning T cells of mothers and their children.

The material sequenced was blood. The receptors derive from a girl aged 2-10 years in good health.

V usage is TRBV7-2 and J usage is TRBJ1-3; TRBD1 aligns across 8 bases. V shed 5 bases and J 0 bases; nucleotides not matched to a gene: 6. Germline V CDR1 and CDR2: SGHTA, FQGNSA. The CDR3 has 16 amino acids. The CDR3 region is CASSLRTGLSGNTIYF. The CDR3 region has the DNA TGTGCCAGCAGCCTGAGGACAGGGCTCTCTGGAAACACCATATATTTT.

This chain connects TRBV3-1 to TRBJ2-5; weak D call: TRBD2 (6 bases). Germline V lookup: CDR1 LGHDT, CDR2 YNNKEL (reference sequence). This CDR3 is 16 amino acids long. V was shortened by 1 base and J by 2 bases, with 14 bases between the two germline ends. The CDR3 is CASSQVGEAYQETQYF. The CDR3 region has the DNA TGTGCCAGCAGCCAAGTGGGGGAGGCTTATCAAGAGACCCAGTACTTC.

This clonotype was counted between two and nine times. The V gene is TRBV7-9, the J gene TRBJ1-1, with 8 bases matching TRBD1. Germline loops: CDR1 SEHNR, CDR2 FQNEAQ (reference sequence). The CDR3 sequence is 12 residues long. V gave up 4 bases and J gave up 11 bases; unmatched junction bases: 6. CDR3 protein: CASSSDRGRAFF. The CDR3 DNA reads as TGTGCCAGCAGCTCCGACAGGGGACGGGCTTTCTTT.

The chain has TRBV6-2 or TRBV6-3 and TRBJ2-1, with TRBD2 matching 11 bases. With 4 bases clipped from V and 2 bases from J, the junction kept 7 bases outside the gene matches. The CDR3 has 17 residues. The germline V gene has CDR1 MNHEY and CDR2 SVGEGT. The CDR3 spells CASSSTHSGGAYNEQFF. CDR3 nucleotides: TGTGCCAGCAGTTCCACTCATAGCGGGGGGGCCTACAATGAGCAGTTCTTC.

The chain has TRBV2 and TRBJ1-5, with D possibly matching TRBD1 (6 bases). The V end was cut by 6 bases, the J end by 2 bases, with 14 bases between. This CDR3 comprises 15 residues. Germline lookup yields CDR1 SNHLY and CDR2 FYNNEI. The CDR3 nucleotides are TGTGCCAGCAGATCAGGGGATTCCGGCAATCAGCCCCAGCATTTT. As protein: CASRSGDSGNQPQHF.

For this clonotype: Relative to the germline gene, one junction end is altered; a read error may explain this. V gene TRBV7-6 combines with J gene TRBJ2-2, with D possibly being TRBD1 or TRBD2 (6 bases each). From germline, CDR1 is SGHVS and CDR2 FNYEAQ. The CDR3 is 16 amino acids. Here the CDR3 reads CAGSLFGGLNTGELFF. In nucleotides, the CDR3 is TGTGCCGGCAGCTTATTCGGGGGCTTAAACACCGGGGAGCTGTTTTTT.

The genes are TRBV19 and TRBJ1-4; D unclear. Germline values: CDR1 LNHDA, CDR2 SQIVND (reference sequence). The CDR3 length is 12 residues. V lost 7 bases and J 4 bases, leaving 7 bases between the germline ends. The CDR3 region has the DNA TGTGCCAGTAATAAGATTAATGAAAAACTGTTTTTT. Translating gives CASNKINEKLFF.

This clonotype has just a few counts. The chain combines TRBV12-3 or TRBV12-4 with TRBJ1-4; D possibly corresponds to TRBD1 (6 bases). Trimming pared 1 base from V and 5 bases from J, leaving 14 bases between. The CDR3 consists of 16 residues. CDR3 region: CASSLGGRALNEKLFF. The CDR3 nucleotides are TGTGCCAGCAGTTTAGGGGGGCGAGCCCTAAATGAAAAACTGTTTTTT.

This chain's CDR3 is CSVLRTGLNYGYTF. CDR3 DNA sequence: TGCAGTGTCCTCCGGACAGGCCTCAACTATGGCTACACCTTC. The chain employs TRBV20-1 and TRBJ1-2; TRBD1 matches at 7 bases. The CDR3 length is 14 residues. CDR1 is DFQATT and CDR2 is SNEGSKA in the germline V gene (reference sequence). V shed 7 bases, J shed 2 bases, and the junction held 10 bases outside the gene matches.

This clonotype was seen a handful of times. The CDR3 DNA reads TGCAGCGTTGAAGGGACGGAAAGGGAAAAACTGTTTTTT. As protein: CSVEGTEREKLFF. V usage is TRBV29-1 and J usage is TRBJ1-4; D remains ambiguous. Trimming took 1 base from V and 8 from J, leaving 11 bases between them. The CDR3 covers 13 residues. Germline V gene lookup returns CDR1 SQVTM and CDR2 ANQGSEA.

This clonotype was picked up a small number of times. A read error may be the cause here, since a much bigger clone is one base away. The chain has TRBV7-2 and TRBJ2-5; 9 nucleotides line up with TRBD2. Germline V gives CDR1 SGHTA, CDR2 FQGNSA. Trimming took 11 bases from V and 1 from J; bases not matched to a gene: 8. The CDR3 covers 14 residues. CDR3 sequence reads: CAGTATSGQETQYF. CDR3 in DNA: TGTGCCGGCACCGCGACTAGCGGCCAAGAGACCCAGTACTTC.

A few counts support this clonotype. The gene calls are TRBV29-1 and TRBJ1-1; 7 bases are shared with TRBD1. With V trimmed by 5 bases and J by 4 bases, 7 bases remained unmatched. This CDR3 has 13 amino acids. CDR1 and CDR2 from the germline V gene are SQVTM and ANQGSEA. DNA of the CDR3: TGCAGCGTTTATAGGGACAGATCCACTGAAGCTTTCTTT. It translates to CSVYRDRSTEAFF.

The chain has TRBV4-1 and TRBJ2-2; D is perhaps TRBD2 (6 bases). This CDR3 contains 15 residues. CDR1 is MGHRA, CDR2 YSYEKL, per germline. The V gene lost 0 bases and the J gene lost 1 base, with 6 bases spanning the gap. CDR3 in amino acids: CASSQDGGNTGELFF. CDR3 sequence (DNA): TGCGCCAGCAGCCAAGACGGGGGGAACACCGGGGAGCTGTTTTTT.

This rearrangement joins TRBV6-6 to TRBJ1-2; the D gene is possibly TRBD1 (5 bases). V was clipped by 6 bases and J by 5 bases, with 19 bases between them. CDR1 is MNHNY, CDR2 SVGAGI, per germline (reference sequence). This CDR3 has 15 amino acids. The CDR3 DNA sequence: TGTGCCAGCAGGCCCTTAGACAGAGGATCTTATGGCTACACCTTC. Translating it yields CASRPLDRGSYGYTF.

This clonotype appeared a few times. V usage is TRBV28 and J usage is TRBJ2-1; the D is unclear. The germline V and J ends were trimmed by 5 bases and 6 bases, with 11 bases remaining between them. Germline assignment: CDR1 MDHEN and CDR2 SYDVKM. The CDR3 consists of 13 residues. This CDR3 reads CASSPGPGNEQFF. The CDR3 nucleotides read TGTGCCAGCAGTCCTGGACCTGGCAATGAGCAGTTCTTC.

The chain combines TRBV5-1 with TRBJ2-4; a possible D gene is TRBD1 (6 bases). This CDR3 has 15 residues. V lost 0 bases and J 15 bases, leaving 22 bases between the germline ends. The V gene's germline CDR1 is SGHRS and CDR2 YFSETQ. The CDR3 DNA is TGCGCCAGCAGCTTGGAGGCCCACCGGGACACCGTTCTGTACTTC. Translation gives CASSLEAHRDTVLYF.